This T cell receptor (beta chain) originates from a study of blood T cell repertoires in COVID-19. As for this clone: Mismatch with germline at one junction end may stem from a read error.

There are 18 residues in the CDR3. Germline values: CDR1 LGHNT, CDR2 FRNRAP. Only in-frame clones appear in the TCRdb table, and some are missing; sequencing was by immunoSEQ multiplex PCR. The sample holds 160,000 or so clones, approximately 90% seen once. The specimen was peripheral blood. The chain uses TRBV12-5 and TRBJ2-5; TRBD2 aligns across 9 bases. The TCR originated in a young man with acute or convalescent COVID-19. Here the CDR3 reads CASGFGLAGGGDQETQYF. DNA of the CDR3: TGTGCTAGTGGTTTTGGGCTCGCGGGCGGGGGGGACCAGGAGACCCAGTACTTC.